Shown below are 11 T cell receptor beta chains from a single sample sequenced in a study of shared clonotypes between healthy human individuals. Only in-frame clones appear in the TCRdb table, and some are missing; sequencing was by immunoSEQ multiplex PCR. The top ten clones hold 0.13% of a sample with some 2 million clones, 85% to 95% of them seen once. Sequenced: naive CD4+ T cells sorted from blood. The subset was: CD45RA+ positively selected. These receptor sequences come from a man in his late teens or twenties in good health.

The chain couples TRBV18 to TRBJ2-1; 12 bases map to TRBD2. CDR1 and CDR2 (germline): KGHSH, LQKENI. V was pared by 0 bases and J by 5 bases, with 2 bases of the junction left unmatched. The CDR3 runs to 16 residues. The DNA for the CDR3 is TGTGCCAGCTCACCACCCCTAGCGGGAGGGAACAATGAGCAGTTCTTC. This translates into CASSPPLAGGNNEQFF.

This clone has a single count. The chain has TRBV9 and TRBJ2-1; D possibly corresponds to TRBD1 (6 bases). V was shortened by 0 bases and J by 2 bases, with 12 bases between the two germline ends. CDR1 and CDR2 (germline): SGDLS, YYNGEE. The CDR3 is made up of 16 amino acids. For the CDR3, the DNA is TGTGCCAGCAGCGTAGTGGGCAGGGGCCCCTACAATGAGCAGTTCTTC. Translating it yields CASSVVGRGPYNEQFF.

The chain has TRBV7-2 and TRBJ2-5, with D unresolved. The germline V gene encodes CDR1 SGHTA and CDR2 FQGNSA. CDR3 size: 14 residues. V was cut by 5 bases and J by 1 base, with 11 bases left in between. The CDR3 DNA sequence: TGTGCCAGCAGCGGTCGTCGGACCCAAGAGACCCAGTACTTC. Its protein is CASSGRRTQETQYF.

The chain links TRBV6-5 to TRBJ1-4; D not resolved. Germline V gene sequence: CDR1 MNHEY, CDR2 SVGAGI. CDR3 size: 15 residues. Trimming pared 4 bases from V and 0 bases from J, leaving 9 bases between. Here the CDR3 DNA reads TGTGCCAGCAGTTCGTACAGTGCAACTAATGAAAAACTGTTTTTT. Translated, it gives CASSSYSATNEKLFF.

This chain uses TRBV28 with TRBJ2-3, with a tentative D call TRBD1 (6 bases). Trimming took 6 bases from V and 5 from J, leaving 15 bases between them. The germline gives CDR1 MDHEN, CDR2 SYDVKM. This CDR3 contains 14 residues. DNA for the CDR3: TGTGCCAGCAGATCGACAGGTTCCGGAGATACGCAGTATTTT. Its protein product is CASRSTGSGDTQYF. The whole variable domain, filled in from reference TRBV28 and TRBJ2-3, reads DVKVTQSSRYLVKRTGEKVFLECVQDMDHENMFWYRQDPGLGLRLIYFSYDVKMKEKGDIPEGYSVSREKKERFSLILESASTNQTSMYLCASRSTGSGDTQYFGPGTRLTVL.

The CDR3 spells CAWTWDLGGLRIYNSPLHF. CDR3 bases: TGTGCCTGGACATGGGATTTAGGAGGGCTCCGAATATATAATTCACCCCTCCACTTT. The genes are TRBV30 and TRBJ1-6, with D hard to call. Germline V lookup: CDR1 GTSNPN, CDR2 SVGIG (reference sequence). This CDR3 comprises 19 residues. Trimming took off 4 bases at V and 4 bases at J, with 26 bases between the two ends.

In DNA form, the CDR3 reads TGTGCCAGCAGGGACCTGGGGGAGCAGTACTTC. Translated, it gives CASRDLGEQYF. The V gene is TRBV6-1, the J gene TRBJ2-7; no firm D call. The V gene's germline CDR1 is MNHNS and CDR2 SASEGT. V shed 6 bases and J shed 7 bases, with 10 bases lying between them. The CDR3 sequence is 11 residues long.

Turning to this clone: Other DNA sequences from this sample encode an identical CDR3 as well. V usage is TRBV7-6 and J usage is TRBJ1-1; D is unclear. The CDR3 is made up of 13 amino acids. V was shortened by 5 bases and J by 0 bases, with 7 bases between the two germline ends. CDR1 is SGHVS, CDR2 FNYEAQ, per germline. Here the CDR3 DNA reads TGTGCCAGCAGCCCCCTAATGAACACTGAAGCTTTCTTT. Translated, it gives CASSPLMNTEAFF.

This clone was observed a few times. The CDR3: CASTPGQGRGYTF. The DNA for the CDR3 is TGTGCCAGCACCCCGGGACAGGGTCGTGGCTACACCTTC. This chain connects TRBV6-5 to TRBJ1-2; TRBD1 aligns across 9 bases. V lost 7 bases, J lost 7 bases, and 7 bases stayed unmatched. The CDR3 extends over 13 amino acids. Germline CDR1 reads MNHEY; CDR2 reads SVGAGI.

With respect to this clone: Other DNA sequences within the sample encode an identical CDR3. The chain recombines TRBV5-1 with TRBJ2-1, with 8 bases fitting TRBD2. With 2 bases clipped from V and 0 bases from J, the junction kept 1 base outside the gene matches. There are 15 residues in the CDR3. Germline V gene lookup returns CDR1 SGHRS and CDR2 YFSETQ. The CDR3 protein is CASSFLAGSYNEQFF. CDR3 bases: TGCGCCAGCAGCTTCCTAGCGGGCTCCTACAATGAGCAGTTCTTC.

CDR3 loop: CASIVTGGNTIYF. The CDR3 coding sequence is TGTGCCAGCATTGTGACAGGGGGAAACACCATATATTTT. The chain links TRBV28 to TRBJ1-3, with 7 bases fitting TRBD1. The V and J ends lost 7 bases and 4 bases, in that order; junction bases with no gene match: 4. Germline CDR1 and CDR2: MDHEN and SYDVKM. This CDR3 has 13 residues.